These T cell receptor beta chains were read from a single sample in a study of T cell repertoires in cytomegalovirus infection. TCRdb called the reads again in MiXCR, with one record for every CDR3 protein. The sample has fewer than 700,000 distinct CDR3 sequences; 20% to 25% are singletons. Sequencing used CD8+ T cells from PBMCs. All receptors derive from a human donor in good health (CMV status not recorded). Some clones in this sample may be carry-over from other donors' samples. CDR3s include the opening cysteine and the closing phenylalanine or tryptophan. The D gene is left open where the match is weak. Size is omitted from some rows. Given values are once, few, many or a class for expanded clones.

V gene,J gene,clone size,D gene,CDR3 DNA,CDR3 protein
TRBV7-2,TRBJ2-5,.,.,TGTGCCAGCAGCTCGACAGAGTACCAAGAGACCCCGTACTTC,CASSSTEYQETPYF
TRBV6-1,TRBJ2-7,few,TRBD1,TGTGCCAGCAGTGAACGAGGAGAGGACAGGGCCTACGAGCAGTACTTC,CASSERGEDRAYEQYF
TRBV7-9,TRBJ1-4,many,TRBD1,TGTGCCAGCAGCCCAGGGGGCGATGAAAAACTGTTTTTT,CASSPGGDEKLFF
TRBV20-1,TRBJ2-1,.,.,TGCAGTGCGGGAGTTCTAGGTGAGCAGTTCTTC,CSAGVLGEQFF
TRBV28,TRBJ2-3,.,.,TGTGCCAGCAATCCTCCCGGGGGACCAGATACGCAGTATTTT,CASNPPGGPDTQYF
TRBV6-5,TRBJ1-2,.,TRBD1,TGTGCCAGCAGTTACACAGGGGAGCAGGGCTACACCTTC,CASSYTGEQGYTF
TRBV6-5,TRBJ1-1,many,.,TGTGCCAGCATCGCAGGGACTGAAGCTTTCTTT,CASIAGTEAFF
TRBV7-9,TRBJ1-5,many,.,TGTGCCAGCAGCTCAGAAGCACAGCCCCAGCATTTT,CASSSEAQPQHF
TRBV7-9,TRBJ2-1,.,.,TGTGCCTTCGGGGCCGTGTCAAGGGAAGTTGACAATGAGCAGTTCTTC,CAFGAVSREVDNEQFF
TRBV7-6,TRBJ2-7,.,.,TGTGTCAGCAGCTTAGGGGACGGTCCCTACGAGCAGTACTTC,CVSSLGDGPYEQYF
TRBV2,TRBJ2-2,few,.,TGTGCCAGTCTAGGTACAGGGTCGACCGGGGAGCTGTTTTTT,CASLGTGSTGELFF
TRBV6-5,TRBJ1-2,many,.,TGTGCCAGCAGTTATACTCGTGGGGGGGGATGGAGTGGCTACACCTTC,CASSYTRGGGWSGYTF
TRBV4-1,TRBJ2-1,few,.,TGCGCCAGCAGCCAGACCTCCTCCCTTAATGAGCAGTTCTTC,CASSQTSSLNEQFF
TRBV7-2,TRBJ2-6,many,.,TGTGCCAGCAGCTTAGCCGAGAGACCGGTGGCCAACGTCCTGACTTTC,CASSLAERPVANVLTF
TRBV20-1,TRBJ1-3,.,TRBD1,TGCAGTGCTAGAGGGCAGGGGGAAAACACCATATATTTT,CSARGQGENTIYF
TRBV7-2,TRBJ1-2,many,.,TGTGCCAGCAGCTTAGGCTGGGGTGCGAGGGGCTACACCTTC,CASSLGWGARGYTF
TRBV6-5,TRBJ1-6,.,TRBD1,TGTGCCAGCAGTTACTCGACAGGGAACTATAATTCACCCCTCCACTTT,CASSYSTGNYNSPLHF
TRBV28,TRBJ1-2,.,.,TGTGCCAGCAGGGGGGGAGACAGATACTATGGCTACACCTTC,CASRGGDRYYGYTF
TRBV7-9,TRBJ2-7,.,TRBD1,TGTGCCAGCAGCCCCGGGACAGGGGGTTTGGACTACGAGCAGTACTTC,CASSPGTGGLDYEQYF
TRBV7-6,TRBJ1-6,few,.,TGTGCCAGCAGCCTCAGAGGGGACGTTGGATCACCCCTCCACTTT,CASSLRGDVGSPLHF
TRBV6-2/TRBV6-3,TRBJ1-1,many,.,TGTGCCAGCAGGCGGAACAGGGAAGCTTTCTTT,CASRRNREAFF
TRBV5-4,TRBJ1-2,few,TRBD1,TGTGCCAGCAGCCGACCCGGGGACAGGCGCTATGGCTACACCTTC,CASSRPGDRRYGYTF
TRBV7-9,TRBJ2-1,few,.,TGTGCCAGCAGTCAAAAAGGGCAGTTCTTC,CASSQKGQFF
TRBV29-1,TRBJ1-1,.,.,TGCAGCGGCTCTCCGGGTGGAGCTGAAGCTTTCTTT,CSGSPGGAEAFF
TRBV20-1,TRBJ1-2,.,.,TGCAGTGCTAGAGAAGCGGGGGTAGATGGCTACACCTTC,CSAREAGVDGYTF
TRBV28,TRBJ1-1,.,.,TGTGCCAGCAGTCTGCCCTTACTGGCTGAAGCTTTCTTT,CASSLPLLAEAFF
TRBV7-9,TRBJ1-2,.,.,TGTGCCAGCAGCCCCGCTGGGCTCCCGGGTGGCTACACCTTC,CASSPAGLPGGYTF
TRBV5-3,TRBJ2-7,few,.,TGTGCCAGCAGCGCCCGACACAGCTACGAGCAGTACTTC,CASSARHSYEQYF
TRBV28,TRBJ2-5,.,TRBD2,TGTGCCAGCAGTATAGCGGGGGATCAAGAGACCCGGTACTTC,CASSIAGDQETRYF
TRBV7-2,TRBJ1-1,many,.,TGTGCCAGCAGCCCGTGGGTACAGACGAACACTGAAGCTTTCTTT,CASSPWVQTNTEAFF
TRBV29-1,TRBJ2-2,.,.,TGCAGCGTTTTCGAGGGGCAGGTGTACACCGGGGAGCTGTTTTTT,CSVFEGQVYTGELFF